The rows below give T cell receptor beta chains drawn from one sample of a study of cytomegalovirus exposure and HLA in healthy donors. Here immunoSEQ multiplex PCR was the method, and the copy in TCRdb shows in-frame clones only, minus some. The sample consists of roughly 100,000 clones, under 80% of them appearing once. Specimen: PBMCs. These TCRs come from a woman aged 45-65 years in good health and CMV-seropositive. Each CDR3 is given with its conserved first and last residue.

V,J,CDR3
TRBV7-9,TRBJ1-4,CASSLTGGWEKLFF
TRBV5-1,TRBJ2-2,CASSLGTTFTGELFF
TRBV28,TRBJ2-3,CASLGLAGAMGPRYF
TRBV28,TRBJ1-2,CASSFSPDREPFYGYTF
TRBV7-9,TRBJ1-3,CASSSSGRAPGNTIYF
TRBV13,TRBJ1-1,CASSPGTQTEAFF
TRBV2,TRBJ1-5,CASSGTQGTVPNQPQHF
TRBV9,TRBJ2-7,CASSPTPDIYEQYF
TRBV7-2,TRBJ2-2,CASSLDTGGLRLFF
TRBV9,TRBJ1-4,CASSTRTGEGEKLFF
TRBV18,TRBJ2-5,CASSGTSGEYQETQYF
TRBV5-1,TRBJ1-6,CASSLDTGGTNSPLHF
TRBV6-6,TRBJ1-2,CASSTGQSNLGGYTF
TRBV13,TRBJ1-4,CASSLGQGSQLFF
TRBV6-1,TRBJ2-7,CASSVELAGGLSSYEQYF
TRBV21-1,TRBJ1-5,CASSNPPNQPQHF
TRBV29-1,TRBJ2-3,CSATGTGGLRDTQYF
TRBV5-6,TRBJ2-6,CASSLSLFAGSGANVLTF
TRBV4-2,TRBJ1-1,CASSQGYRQVSTEAFF
TRBV19,TRBJ2-2,CASSRGLAGGTSTGELFF
TRBV5-1,TRBJ1-4,CASSSTGTTNEKLFF
TRBV9,TRBJ2-2,CASSPHNTGELFF
TRBV4-1,TRBJ1-1,CASSQQGYDTEAFF
TRBV18,TRBJ1-5,CASAPDSQNQPQHF
TRBV9,TRBJ1-3,CASSVALRDSGNTIYF
TRBV4-2,TRBJ2-3,CASSQATSGDFTDTQYF
TRBV25-1,TRBJ1-1,CASIGTGAYEAFF
TRBV9,TRBJ2-2,CASSATGTGELFF
TRBV7-2,TRBJ1-5,CASSFSSQGPSGNQPQHF
TRBV6-6,TRBJ2-2,CASSYTAGGPNGELFF
TRBV6-6,TRBJ2-5,CASSRYRGVETQYF